The 22 T cell receptor beta chains below come from one sample, sequenced in a study of CD8 T cells in ankylosing spondylitis. TCRdb re-called the 5' RACE reads with MiXCR, one entry per CDR3 protein. The sample lists around 39,000 distinct CDR3 sequences, about 15% occurring once. The sample taken for sequencing was blood. The receptor set was obtained from a male donor with ankylosing spondylitis or in good health (not recorded which).

This clonotype was counted only a few times. The chain employs TRBV28 and TRBJ2-1; 8 bases align to TRBD2. Germline values: CDR1 MDHEN, CDR2 SYDVKM. V shed 5 bases and J 5 bases; nucleotides not matched to a gene: 8. This CDR3 spans 15 amino acids. The CDR3 loop reads CASSELADGDNEQFF. CDR3 DNA: TGTGCCAGCAGTGAACTAGCGGACGGGGACAATGAGCAGTTCTTC. The full variable domain, in which reference TRBV28 and TRBJ2-1 provide the parts outside the CDR3, is DVKVTQSSRYLVKRTGEKVFLECVQDMDHENMFWYRQDPGLGLRLIYFSYDVKMKEKGDIPEGYSVSREKKERFSLILESASTNQTSMYLCASSELADGDNEQFFGPGTRLTVL.

This clonotype was detected many times. This chain joins TRBV5-1 and TRBJ1-1; maybe TRBD1 (5 bases). This CDR3 has 14 residues. The germline V and J ends were trimmed by 4 bases and 0 bases, with 10 bases remaining between them. Germline V CDR1 and CDR2: SGHRS, YFSETQ. CDR3 amino acids: CASSPDTLNTEAFF. As DNA, the CDR3 is TGCGCCAGCAGCCCGGACACCTTGAACACTGAAGCTTTCTTT.

This clonotype was counted a few times. The chain uses TRBV3-1 and TRBJ1-2; perhaps TRBD1 as D (6 bases). This CDR3 region has 15 residues. V was pared by 4 bases and J by 3 bases, with 15 bases between. Germline V gives CDR1 LGHDT, CDR2 YNNKEL (reference sequence). Written as DNA, the CDR3 is TGTGCCAGCAGCCCCCTTGTGGGGGCCGACTATGGCTACACCTTC. Translation: CASSPLVGADYGYTF.

The genes are TRBV7-9 and TRBJ2-1, with 9 positions matching TRBD2. The J segment lost 8 bases and the V segment lost 5 bases, leaving 13 bases of the junction unmatched. The CDR3 covers 16 residues. Per germline, CDR1 SEHNR and CDR2 FQNEAQ (reference sequence). The CDR3 region is CASSPAGLAAEDEQFF. CDR3 bases: TGTGCCAGCAGCCCCGCGGGACTAGCAGCCGAAGATGAGCAGTTCTTC.

This clonotype has only a few counts. The rearrangement links TRBV12-3 or TRBV12-4 to TRBJ2-3; D might be TRBD1 (6 bases). This CDR3 has 12 amino acids. The V and J ends lost 10 bases and 5 bases respectively, with 13 bases between them. The CDR3 spells CATRGEGDTQYF. DNA of the CDR3: TGTGCCACCAGGGGAGAGGGAGATACGCAGTATTTT.

The V gene is TRBV29-1, the J gene TRBJ2-2; D gene unclear. The CDR3 is made up of 13 amino acids. Trimming stripped 6 bases from V and 6 bases from J, with 14 bases between. The germline gives CDR1 SQVTM, CDR2 ANQGSEA. The CDR3, as DNA: TGCAGCGTACGGGCCCAAAGGGCCGGGGAGCTGTTTTTT. It is translated as CSVRAQRAGELFF.

This clonotype was counted between two and nine times. The chain links TRBV29-1 to TRBJ2-7, with 8 positions matching TRBD1. CDR1 and CDR2 (germline): SQVTM, ANQGSEA. V was pared by 7 bases and J by 3 bases, with 11 bases of the junction left unmatched. The CDR3 is made up of 14 amino acids. The CDR3 loop reads CSAKPTGQGYEQYF. The CDR3 DNA follows: TGCAGCGCCAAGCCGACTGGACAGGGCTACGAGCAGTACTTC.

This clonotype was found a few times. The DNA for the CDR3 is TGTGCCAGCAGCGCCACTAGCGGGAGGGCCATTTTCTTC. It codes for CASSATSGRAIFF. The chain recombines TRBV12-3 or TRBV12-4 with TRBJ2-1, with 13 bases aligning to TRBD2. J lost 16 bases, V lost 6 bases, and 9 bases had no gene match. The CDR3 totals 13 residues.

V and J are TRBV20-1 and TRBJ1-5, with a possible D match to TRBD1 (5 bases). CDR3 length: 13 residues. Trimming shortened V by 5 bases and J by 4 bases, and 12 bases separated the two germline ends. The V gene's germline CDR1 is DFQATT and CDR2 SNEGSKA (reference sequence). The CDR3, as DNA: TGCAGTGCTCCGGGGGAAAATAATCAGCCCCAGCATTTT. Translated, it gives CSAPGENNQPQHF.

The rearrangement uses TRBV20-1 and TRBJ2-7; no definite D call. Germline CDR1 and CDR2: DFQATT and SNEGSKA (reference sequence). This CDR3 is built from 12 residues. V lost 6 bases and J 3 bases, leaving 12 bases between the germline ends. The DNA of the CDR3 is TGCAGTGCCACCACTTTAATCTACGAGCAGTACTTC. Protein: CSATTLIYEQYF.

This clonotype has ten or more counts. The chain links TRBV5-1 to TRBJ2-1; 7 bases match TRBD1. Per the germline V gene, CDR1 is SGHRS and CDR2 is YFSETQ. This CDR3 region has 13 residues. V lost 5 bases, J lost 8 bases, and 7 bases stayed unmatched. CDR3 nucleotides: TGCGCCAGCAGACCCGGACAGGCCCATGAGCAGTTCTTC. This sequence encodes CASRPGQAHEQFF.

CDR3 protein: CASSLTPTDTQYF. As DNA, the CDR3 is TGTGCCAGCAGCTTAACGCCAACAGATACGCAGTATTTT. This chain uses TRBV7-3 with TRBJ2-3; D not resolved. Trimming cost V 0 bases and J 3 bases, with 4 bases left between them. This CDR3 has 13 residues. Germline CDR1 is SGHTA and CDR2 is FQGTGA.

For this clonotype: A junction boundary mismatches the germline segment, possibly from a read error. The J gene is TRBJ2-1, the V gene TRBV5-1, with D maybe TRBD1 (5 bases). The CDR3 has 14 amino acids. CDR1 is SGHRS and CDR2 is YFSETQ in the germline V gene. In nucleotides, the CDR3 is TGCGCCAACAGCTTGGCTCAGGGCGGCAATGAGCAGTTCTTC. This encodes CANSLAQGGNEQFF.

The rearrangement joins TRBV5-1 to TRBJ1-4; D not certain. V lost 4 bases, J lost 6 bases, and 16 bases lay in between. CDR3 size: 15 residues. CDR1 and CDR2 from the germline V gene are SGHRS and YFSETQ. CDR3: CASSPTGSTYEKLFF. In DNA, the CDR3 is TGCGCCAGCAGCCCAACGGGGAGTACATATGAAAAACTGTTTTTT.

In its sample, this clonotype was seen a few times. The gene calls are TRBV5-1 and TRBJ2-3, with D perhaps matching TRBD1 (5 bases). The V gene lost 5 bases and the J gene lost 5 bases, with 15 bases spanning the gap. CDR1 is SGHRS, CDR2 YFSETQ, per germline. This CDR3 region has 14 residues. CDR3 amino acids: CASSLIGARDTQYF. The CDR3 DNA is TGCGCCAGCAGTTTGATAGGGGCGAGAGATACGCAGTATTTT.

This clonotype showed up just a few times. The V gene is TRBV20-1, the J gene TRBJ2-2, with a tentative D call TRBD1 (5 bases). The CDR3 covers 12 residues. Germline CDR1 reads DFQATT; CDR2 reads SNEGSKA (reference sequence). Deletions cut 4 bases from V and 6 bases from J, with 9 bases between. The CDR3 protein is CSATPGPGELFF. The CDR3 region has the DNA TGCAGTGCTACCCCAGGGCCCGGGGAGCTGTTTTTT.

V and J are TRBV5-1 and TRBJ2-3; 7 bases line up with TRBD2. The CDR3 loop spans 18 amino acids. Trimming removed 0 bases from V and 0 bases from J; junction bases left unmatched: 10. Germline assignment: CDR1 SGHRS and CDR2 YFSETQ. This CDR3 is CASSLAPWAGVSTDTQYF. The CDR3 DNA reads as TGCGCCAGCAGCTTGGCCCCCTGGGCGGGGGTCAGCACAGATACGCAGTATTTT.

This clonotype occurred a few times. V usage is TRBV20-1 and J usage is TRBJ2-1; 9 bases are shared with TRBD2. Germline-derived CDR1 and CDR2 are DFQATT and SNEGSKA (reference sequence). The CDR3 sequence is 15 residues long. V lost 0 bases to trimming and J lost 5 bases; unmatched junction nucleotides: 5. The CDR3 protein is CSAREGTSLNNEQFF. CDR3 bases: TGCAGTGCTAGAGAGGGGACTAGCCTCAACAATGAGCAGTTCTTC.

This clonotype was observed a few times. The chain uses TRBV2 and TRBJ2-3; D is unresolved. Germline V gene data show CDR1 as SNHLY and CDR2 as FYNNEI. The CDR3 extends over 13 amino acids. Trimming removed 6 bases at V and 1 base at J, with 8 bases between. The CDR3, as DNA: TGTGCCAGCAGAGATGGCGGCACAGATACGCAGTATTTT. Translated: CASRDGGTDTQYF.

This clonotype was seen a handful of times. The chain uses TRBV27 and TRBJ2-3; D gene ambiguous. This CDR3 region has 14 residues. With 4 bases removed from V and 6 bases from J, the gap between germline ends came to 14 bases. In germline, CDR1 is MNHEY, CDR2 SMNVEV (reference sequence). CDR3 in DNA: TGTGCCAGCAGTTCGTACCGGGCGCAGGATACGCAGTATTTT. Protein product: CASSSYRAQDTQYF.

This clonotype has a handful of counts. V is TRBV10-3 and J is TRBJ2-1; D tentatively reads TRBD1 or TRBD2 (5 bases each). This CDR3 has 16 amino acids. V lost 11 bases, J lost 1 base, and 21 bases lay in between. The germline V gene encodes CDR1 ENHRY and CDR2 SYGVKD. The CDR3 coding sequence is TGTGCCTCGTCCCAAAAAATGGGGGATTCCTACAATGAGCAGTTCTTC. This sequence encodes CASSQKMGDSYNEQFF.

V and J are TRBV25-1 and TRBJ2-3; 7 positions match TRBD2. The CDR3 loop spans 12 amino acids. V shed 8 bases and J 10 bases; nucleotides not matched to a gene: 9. The V gene's germline CDR1 is MGHDK and CDR2 SYGVNS. The CDR3 protein is CASASGGRAQYF. CDR3 coding DNA: TGTGCCAGCGCCAGTGGAGGGAGGGCGCAGTATTTT.